This T cell receptor beta chain was recorded in a study of T cells in Graves' hyperthyroidism and ophthalmopathy. Study results and limitations: Using 13 V-J features, a model discriminated ophthalmopathy from stable hyperthyroidism. Blood also contained most expanded thyroid clonotypes above 0.001.

CDR3 length equals 16 residues. The germline gives CDR1 DFQATT, CDR2 SNEGSKA (reference sequence). With V trimmed by 6 bases and J by 6 bases, 13 bases remained unmatched. Regarding this clonotype: The target antigen is unknown.

What was amplified from RNA transcripts were TCR beta CDR3 regions. TCR CDR3 regions were first amplified by RT-PCR with HTBI primers. TCRdb itself ran the multiplex PCR reads through MiXCR, one entry per CDR3 protein. Among about 200,000 distinct CDR3 sequences, approximately 16% were seen once, and the ten largest hold about two fifths. Sequencing input: blood. The chain carries TRBV20-1 and TRBJ2-1, with 11 bases that match TRBD2. This receptor was identified in a man in his forties with Graves' hyperthyroidism. The CDR3 DNA reads as TGCAGTGCCCCCGCGAGACTAGCGGGGACAGGCAATGAGCAGTTCTTC. Translated: CSAPARLAGTGNEQFF.